The sequence of this T cell receptor beta chain was determined in a study of T-cell reconstitution after alpha-beta-depleted transplantation in children. Preparation of the TCRbeta library involved a method that used unique molecular identifiers. Each CDR3 protein is one row after TCRdb ran MiXCR on the PCR reads. The table has some 200,000 distinct CDR3 sequences, approximately 11% seen once. The CDR3 is made up of 15 amino acids. After removal of 5 bases from V and 5 bases from J, the junction contained 8 bases not matched to a gene. CDR1 SGHAT and CDR2 FQDESV come from the germline V gene (reference sequence). This clonotype was found many times.

The chain recombines TRBV11-1 with TRBJ1-3; 8 nucleotides align to TRBD1. The sequence came from a child under two years old with acute myeloid leukemia, due to receive a stem cell transplant. The sample consisted of PBMCs, taken before TCRalphabeta/CD19-depleted stem cell transplant. CDR3 DNA sequence: TGTGCCAGCAGCCCAGGGGGCTCGCAACGAAACACCATATATTTT. It yields the protein CASSPGGSQRNTIYF.